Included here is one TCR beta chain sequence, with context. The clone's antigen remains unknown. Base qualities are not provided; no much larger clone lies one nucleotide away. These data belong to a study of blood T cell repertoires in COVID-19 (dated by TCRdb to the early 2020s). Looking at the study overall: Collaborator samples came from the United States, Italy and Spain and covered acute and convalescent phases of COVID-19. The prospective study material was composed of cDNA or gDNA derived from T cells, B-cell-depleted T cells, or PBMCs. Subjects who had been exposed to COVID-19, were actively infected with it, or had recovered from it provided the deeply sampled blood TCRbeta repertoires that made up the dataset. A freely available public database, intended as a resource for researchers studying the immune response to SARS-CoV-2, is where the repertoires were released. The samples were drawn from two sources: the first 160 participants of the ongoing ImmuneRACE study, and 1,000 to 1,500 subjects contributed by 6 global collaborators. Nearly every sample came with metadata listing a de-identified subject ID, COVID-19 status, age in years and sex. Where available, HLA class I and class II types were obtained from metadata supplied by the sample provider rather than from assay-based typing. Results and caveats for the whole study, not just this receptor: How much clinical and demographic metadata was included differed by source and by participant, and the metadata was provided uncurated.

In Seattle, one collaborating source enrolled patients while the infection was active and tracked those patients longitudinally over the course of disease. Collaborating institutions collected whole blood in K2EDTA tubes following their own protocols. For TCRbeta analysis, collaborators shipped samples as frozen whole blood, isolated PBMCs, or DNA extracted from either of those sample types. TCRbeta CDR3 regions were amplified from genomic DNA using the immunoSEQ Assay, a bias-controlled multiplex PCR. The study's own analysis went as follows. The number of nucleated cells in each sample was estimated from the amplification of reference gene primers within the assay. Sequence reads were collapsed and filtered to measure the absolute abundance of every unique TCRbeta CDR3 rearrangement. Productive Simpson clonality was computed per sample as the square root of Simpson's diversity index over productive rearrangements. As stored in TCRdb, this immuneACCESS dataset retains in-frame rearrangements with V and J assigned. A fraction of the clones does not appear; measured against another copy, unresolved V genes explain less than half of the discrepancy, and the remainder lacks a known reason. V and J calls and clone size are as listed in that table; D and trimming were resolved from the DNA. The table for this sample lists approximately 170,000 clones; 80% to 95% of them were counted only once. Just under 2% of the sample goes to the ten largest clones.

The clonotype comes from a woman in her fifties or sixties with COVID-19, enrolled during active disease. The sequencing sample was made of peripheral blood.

For the CDR3, the sequence is CASSKTGGRVTGELFF. Here is the DNA: TGTGCCAGTAGTAAGACAGGGGGAAGGGTCACCGGGGAGCTGTTTTTT. The rearranged chain carries TRBV19 and TRBJ2-2, with 9 middle bases fitting TRBD1. V is pruned by 4 bases and J by 4 bases, leaving 7 bases of the junction without a gene match. CDR1 LNHDA and CDR2 SQIVND were looked up in the germline V gene (reference sequence). The CDR3, cysteine through phenylalanine, is 16 amino acids long. The CDR3 DNA has 48 bases and is translated from base 1.